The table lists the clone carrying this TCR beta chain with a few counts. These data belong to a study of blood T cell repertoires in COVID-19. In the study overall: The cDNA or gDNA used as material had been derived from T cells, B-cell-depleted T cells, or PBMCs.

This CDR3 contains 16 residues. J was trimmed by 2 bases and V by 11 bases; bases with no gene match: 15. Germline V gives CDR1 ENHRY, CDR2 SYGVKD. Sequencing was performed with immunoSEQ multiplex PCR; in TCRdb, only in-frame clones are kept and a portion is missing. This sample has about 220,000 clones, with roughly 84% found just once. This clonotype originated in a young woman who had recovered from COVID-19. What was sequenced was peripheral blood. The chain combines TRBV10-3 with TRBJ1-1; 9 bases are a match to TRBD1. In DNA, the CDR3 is TGTGCCGCTCTCTCAGGCTCGGGACAGGGAAACACTGAAGCTTTCTTT. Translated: CAALSGSGQGNTEAFF.